This T cell receptor (beta chain) is drawn from a study of blood T cell repertoires in COVID-19. Source study methods: Cell counts per sample came from amplifying reference gene primers. Generated by immunoSEQ multiplex PCR, the TCRdb table keeps only in-frame clones and is missing some. That table supplies the V and J calls and clone size; D and trimming were determined from the DNA. The table records 350,000 to 450,000 clones, 83% of them present only once. CDR3 size: 18 residues. Trimming stripped 0 bases from V and 5 bases from J, with 22 bases between. CDR1 SGHTA and CDR2 FQGNSA come from the germline V gene. The study recruited people aged roughly 18 to 89 years across more than 20 US areas. Assignments of participants to cohorts depended upon their own reported clinical history. Resolution of symptoms, clearance, or two negative PCRs was present in recovered Cohort 3 donors.

The TCR comes from a woman aged 45 to 65 who had recovered from COVID-19. The sequenced sample consisted of PBMCs or T cells enriched from blood (not recorded which). The chain is built from TRBV7-2 and TRBJ1-1; a weak D match, TRBD1 (5 bases). CDR3 nucleotide sequence: TGTGCCAGCAGCTTAGCGCAGGGATTTAAAGCGAGCGGGACTGAAGCTTTCTTT. Amino acids: CASSLAQGFKASGTEAFF.